These 14 T cell receptor beta chains share one sample of origin, sequenced in a study of blood T cell repertoires in COVID-19. The data were produced by immunoSEQ multiplex PCR, yet TCRdb's version contains in-frame clones alone and is incomplete. The table shows approximately 40,000 clones, with 70% to 90% occurring only once. What was sequenced was peripheral blood. Receptors were obtained from a man aged 55 to 69 with COVID-19, enrolled during active disease.

This clone was seen a single time. The chain combines TRBV5-1 with TRBJ1-1; no firm D call. The CDR3 is 13 amino acids. Germline V lookup: CDR1 SGHRS, CDR2 YFSETQ. The V end lost 4 bases, the J end lost 1 base, and 8 bases lay between the germline ends. DNA of the CDR3: TGCGCCAGCAGCGGCCTAGCGAACACTGAAGCTTTCTTT. Translated, it gives CASSGLANTEAFF.

The chain has TRBV28 and TRBJ2-7; TRBD2 matches at 13 bases. J gave up 6 bases and V 4 bases, and 6 bases lay outside the gene matches. Germline assignment: CDR1 MDHEN and CDR2 SYDVKM. The CDR3 consists of 15 residues. This CDR3 reads CASSSWTSGSGEQYF. DNA of the CDR3: TGTGCCAGCAGTTCGTGGACTAGCGGGAGCGGCGAGCAGTACTTC.

The chain links TRBV30 to TRBJ1-6; 10 bases map to TRBD1. Per the germline V gene, CDR1 is GTSNPN and CDR2 is SVGIG (reference sequence). This CDR3 is 15 amino acids long. V shed 3 bases, J shed 9 bases, and the junction held 8 bases outside the gene matches. The CDR3, as DNA: TGTGCCTGGAGAATAACCGGGACAGGGGTTTCACCCCTCCACTTT. Translating it yields CAWRITGTGVSPLHF.

The genes are TRBV5-6 and TRBJ2-2, with D perhaps TRBD2 (5 bases). The CDR3 runs 13 residues. Trimming took off 1 base at V and 5 bases at J, with 6 bases between the two ends. The germline gives CDR1 SGHDT, CDR2 YYEEEE. CDR3 sequence: CASSLPGTGELFF. CDR3 DNA: TGTGCCAGCAGCTTGCCGGGAACCGGGGAGCTGTTTTTT.

This chain joins TRBV7-2 and TRBJ1-6; no reliable D call. V gave up 5 bases and J gave up 8 bases, with 7 bases separating them. Germline loops: CDR1 SGHTA, CDR2 FQGNSA. This CDR3 contains 12 residues. The CDR3 nucleotides are TGTGCCAGCAGCGCGCCCCATTCACCCCTCCACTTT. It specifies CASSAPHSPLHF.

The chain carries TRBV2 and TRBJ1-2, with a tentative D call TRBD1 (6 bases). CDR3 size: 16 residues. Germline lookup yields CDR1 SNHLY and CDR2 FYNNEI. The V end lost 1 base, the J end lost 4 bases, and 16 bases lay between the germline ends. In nucleotides, the CDR3 is TGTGCCAGCAGTGAAGGGCAGGGGCAGTTAGGCTATGGCTACACCTTC. It specifies CASSEGQGQLGYGYTF. The entire variable domain, with the rest obtained from reference TRBV2 and TRBJ1-2, is as follows: EPEVTQTPSHQVTQMGQEVILRCVPISNHLYFYWYRQILGQKVEFLVSFYNNEISEKSEIFDDQFSVERPDGSNFTLKIRSTKLEDSAMYFCASSEGQGQLGYGYTFGSGTRLTVV.

The rearrangement links TRBV27 to TRBJ1-2; TRBD1 matches 10 bases. With V trimmed by 4 bases and J by 7 bases, 9 bases remained unmatched. The CDR3 covers 15 residues. CDR1 and CDR2 from the germline V gene are MNHEY and SMNVEV (reference sequence). The chain's CDR3 is CASSSQLDRGLGYTF. CDR3 nucleotides: TGTGCCAGCAGTTCCCAACTCGACAGGGGGCTTGGCTACACCTTC.

This clone has a single count. The rearrangement joins TRBV10-3 to TRBJ2-2; maybe TRBD1 (6 bases). V was pared by 8 bases and J by 0 bases, with 7 bases between. This CDR3 is 13 amino acids long. CDR1 is ENHRY, CDR2 SYGVKD, per germline. The CDR3 DNA follows: TGTGCCATCGGACAGACGAACACCGGGGAGCTGTTTTTT. Its protein is CAIGQTNTGELFF.

This chain uses TRBV9 with TRBJ1-1; D gene ambiguous. The V end was cut by 4 bases, the J end by 7 bases, with 11 bases between. The CDR3 has 12 residues. Looked up from germline, CDR1 is SGDLS and CDR2 is YYNGEE. The CDR3 coding sequence is TGTGCCAGCAGCCCCCCTGGAGATGAAGCTTTCTTT. Its translation: CASSPPGDEAFF.

The chain joins TRBV3-1 (or the pseudogene TRBV3-2) to TRBJ1-6; D uncertain. This CDR3 region has 14 residues. Germline V CDR1 and CDR2: LGHDT, YNNKEL (reference sequence). The V and J ends lost 1 base and 9 bases respectively, with 10 bases between them. The CDR3 reads CASSQGRLSSPLHF. CDR3 DNA: TGTGCCAGCAGCCAAGGTCGCCTAAGTTCACCCCTCCACTTT.

The V and J genes are TRBV18 and TRBJ2-5, with a possible D match to TRBD1 (6 bases). V was cut by 4 bases and J by 2 bases, with 8 bases left in between. Germline V gene sequence: CDR1 KGHSH, CDR2 LQKENI. The CDR3 loop spans 13 amino acids. The CDR3 DNA is TGTGCCAGCTCACAGGACAGACAAGAGACCCAGTACTTC. Amino acid sequence: CASSQDRQETQYF. The whole variable domain, remainder taken from reference TRBV18 and TRBJ2-5, is NAGVMQNPRHLVRRRGQEARLRCSPMKGHSHVYWYRQLPEEGLKFMVYLQKENIIDESGMPKERFSAEFPKEGPSILRIQQVVRGDSAAYFCASSQDRQETQYFGPGTRLLVL.

The chain combines TRBV19 with TRBJ2-1; D perhaps matches TRBD2 (6 bases). Trimming took off 5 bases at V and 5 bases at J, with 13 bases between the two ends. Germline V gene data show CDR1 as LNHDA and CDR2 as SQIVND (reference sequence). The CDR3 is 14 amino acids. In nucleotides, the CDR3 is TGTGCCAGTAGTTCCGTGGAGGGAGACAATGAGCAGTTCTTC. This translates into CASSSVEGDNEQFF.

The chain links TRBV4-1 to TRBJ2-7; 9 bases match TRBD2. J lost 12 bases, V lost 0 bases, and 9 bases had no gene match. The CDR3 consists of 14 residues. CDR1 and CDR2 from the germline V gene are MGHRA and YSYEKL. CDR3 region: CASSQDRSREGPYF. The CDR3 DNA reads TGCGCCAGCAGCCAAGATAGATCGCGGGAGGGACCGTACTTC.

The gene calls are TRBV10-3 and TRBJ1-1; possibly TRBD1 for D (5 bases). This CDR3 is 17 amino acids long. Per germline, CDR1 ENHRY and CDR2 SYGVKD. Trimming stripped 3 bases from V and 7 bases from J, with 24 bases between. This chain's CDR3 is CAISDPKRGGGLNEAFF. The CDR3 nucleotides are TGTGCCATCAGTGATCCTAAGAGGGGCGGAGGGCTAAATGAAGCTTTCTTT.